The sequence of this T cell receptor beta chain was determined in a study of blood T cell repertoires in COVID-19 (dated by TCRdb to about 2020). In terms of the full investigation: Samples from collaborators originated in the United States, Italy and Spain and spanned both the acute and convalescent phases of COVID-19. The material from the prospective study consisted of cDNA or gDNA derived from T cells, B-cell-depleted T cells, or PBMCs. The dataset comprised deeply sampled blood TCRbeta repertoires from subjects exposed to, actively infected with, or recovered from COVID-19. The repertoires were made available in a free public database intended to serve as a resource for research on the immune response to SARS-CoV-2. The samples were drawn from two sources: the first 160 participants of the ongoing ImmuneRACE study, and 1,200 or so subjects contributed by 6 global collaborators. The sample metadata nearly always contained a de-identified subject ID, COVID-19 status, age in years and sex. HLA class I and class II types, where available, came from metadata supplied by the sample provider rather than from assay-based typing.

To note about this clone: This receptor's antigen is unknown. No per-base quality is available; no much larger clone lies one base away.

The investigation overall reported the following: The quantity of clinical and demographic metadata differed by source and by participant and was supplied without curation.

TCRbeta CDR3 regions were amplified from genomic DNA using the immunoSEQ Assay, a bias-controlled multiplex PCR. The authors' analysis ran thus. Within the assay, amplification of reference gene primers was used to estimate how many nucleated cells each sample contained. Sequence reads were collapsed and filtered to measure the absolute abundance of every unique TCRbeta CDR3 rearrangement. Productive Simpson clonality was computed per sample as the square root of Simpson's diversity index over productive rearrangements. The source is immuneACCESS, and TCRdb retained only in-frame sequences with V and J called. Part of the clones is not carried over; for the studies checked, unresolved V genes explain less than half of this, and the remainder is unexplained. V, J and clone size are those of that table, while D and trimming were read from the DNA. A total of around 290,000 clones appear in this sample, nearly 90% of them only once. Together, the top ten hold about 1% of the sample.

Enrolling through a virtual design, the prospective study's participants ranged in age from roughly 18 to 95 years and lived across some 23 United States geographic areas. Cohort assignment in the prospective study relied on participant-reported clinical history from a screening survey and a study questionnaire. Recovered participants in ImmuneRACE Cohort 3 were defined by two consecutive negative NP/OP PCR tests, clearance by a healthcare professional, or resolution of symptoms. Mobile phlebotomists in the prospective study collected whole blood, serum and a nasopharyngeal or oropharyngeal swab from every participant. Prospective study participants could optionally give additional blood draws and questionnaires over an approximately two-month period. Before DNA extraction, prospective study blood samples were shipped either frozen or at room temperature. The CDR3 spans 12 residues, from the cysteine through the phenylalanine. The sequence is cut down to CDR3 DNA, 36 bases in frame from base 1. CDR1 and CDR2, looked up from the germline V gene, are SQVTM and ANQGSEA. Trimming costs V 4 bases and J 8 bases, and their ends lie 15 bases apart.

This TCR was sampled from a woman aged 25 to 39 who had recovered from COVID-19. The rearranged chain carries TRBV29-1 and TRBJ2-7; TRBD1 is a possible D gene, resting on 6 matching bases. Sequenced sample: PBMCs or T cells enriched from blood (not recorded which). The CDR3 region reads CSVGAGVMQQYF. The DNA is TGCAGCGTTGGGGCAGGGGTAATGCAGCAGTACTTC.